What follows are 24 T cell receptor beta chains derived from one specimen sequenced in a study of OX40 agonist ivuxolimab in advanced cancers. This table comes from immunoSEQ multiplex PCR, and its TCRdb copy is limited to in-frame clones, with some not included. Of some 77,000 clones listed, 75% to 90% are singletons. Sequenced here: CD4+ or CD8+ T cells sorted from blood, sampled in a trial of the OX40 agonist ivuxolimab. These receptors all come from an adult with an advanced solid tumor such as melanoma, head and neck, liver or kidney cancer.

The chain has TRBV4-2 and TRBJ1-2, with D tentatively TRBD1 (6 bases). The CDR3 has 18 residues. V was pared by 0 bases and J by 4 bases, with 21 bases between. The germline CDR1 and CDR2 sequences are LGHNA and YNFKEQ. CDR3 loop: CASSQEGGPSNRFYGYTF. The CDR3 coding sequence is TGTGCCAGCAGCCAAGAGGGGGGGCCTTCCAATCGATTCTATGGCTACACCTTC.

This sequence joins TRBV15 and TRBJ1-3; D unclear. Deletions cut 1 base from V and 8 bases from J, with 9 bases between. Germline lookup yields CDR1 LNHNV and CDR2 YYDKDF (reference sequence). The CDR3 sequence is 13 residues long. The CDR3 DNA follows: TGTGCCACCAGCAGAGTTGGTGTACACACCATATATTTT. Amino acids: CATSRVGVHTIYF.

V and J are TRBV5-1 and TRBJ2-5, with 8 nucleotides matching TRBD1. The J call may be wrong; the DNA end is better matched by TRBJ2-7. CDR3 length equals 14 residues. CDR1 and CDR2 from the germline V gene are SGHRS and YFSETQ. DNA for the CDR3: TGCGCCAGCAGCTTGTTACAGGGGGCCTACGAGCAGTACTTC. Protein: CASSLLQGAYEQYF.

The sample holds a few counts of this clone. A junction end diverges from the germline sequence, so it may reflect a read error. The chain is built from TRBV2 and TRBJ1-5; D is ambiguous. There are 13 residues in the CDR3. Germline CDR1 is SNHLY and CDR2 is FYNNEI. Written as DNA, the CDR3 is TGTGCCAGCAGGCTCGCGGGCAACCAGCCCCAGCATTTT. Amino acids: CASRLAGNQPQHF.

This chain links TRBV4-1 with TRBJ2-3; unclear D gene. V was shortened by 4 bases and J by 6 bases, with 11 bases between the two germline ends. The CDR3 loop spans 13 amino acids. In germline, CDR1 is MGHRA, CDR2 YSYEKL. The CDR3 DNA is TGCGCCAGCAGCCCCCCGGCACCCGATACGCAGTATTTT. This gives the protein CASSPPAPDTQYF.

The chain combines TRBV28 with TRBJ1-4; D uncertain. The CDR3 runs 14 residues. The germline V gene has CDR1 MDHEN and CDR2 SYDVKM. V lost 6 bases, J lost 4 bases, and 12 bases lay in between. CDR3 nucleotides: TGTGCCAGCAGCGCCCCGGCCGTTAATGAAAAACTGTTTTTT. It specifies CASSAPAVNEKLFF. Based on the CDR3 plus reference TRBV28 and TRBJ1-4, the full variable domain is DVKVTQSSRYLVKRTGEKVFLECVQDMDHENMFWYRQDPGLGLRLIYFSYDVKMKEKGDIPEGYSVSREKKERFSLILESASTNQTSMYLCASSAPAVNEKLFFGSGTQLSVL.

This clone was detected only once. The V call is TRBV4-2, the J call TRBJ1-1; a possible D gene is TRBD1 (5 bases). This CDR3 is built from 16 residues. V lost 0 bases and J lost 0, with 11 bases in between. Per germline, CDR1 LGHNA and CDR2 YNFKEQ. The CDR3 is CASSQERNRLNTEAFF. CDR3 DNA sequence: TGTGCCAGCAGCCAAGAAAGAAACAGGTTGAACACTGAAGCTTTCTTT.

The gene calls are TRBV7-9 and TRBJ2-6; D unresolved. V gave up 5 bases and J gave up 0 bases, with 8 bases separating them. Germline V gives CDR1 SEHNR, CDR2 FQNEAQ (reference sequence). This CDR3 region has 15 residues. The CDR3 spells CASSLLPSGANVLTF. CDR3 DNA: TGTGCCAGCAGCCTTCTACCCTCTGGGGCCAACGTCCTGACTTTC. Looking up the rest from reference TRBV7-9 and TRBJ2-6 gives the full variable domain: DTGVSQNPRHKITKRGQNVTFRCDPISEHNRLYWYRQTLGQGPEFLTYFQNEAQLEKSRLLSDRFSAERPKGSFSTLEIQRTEQGDSAMYLCASSLLPSGANVLTFGAGSRLTVL.

The CDR3 DNA reads TGTGCCAGCAGCGGAACCGGGACTAGCGGCTACTACAATGAGCAGTTCTTC. Its translation: CASSGTGTSGYYNEQFF. V gene TRBV7-3 combines with J gene TRBJ2-1; TRBD2 agrees at 11 bases. This CDR3 has 17 amino acids. V was clipped by 5 bases and J by 3 bases; unmatched bases: 9. The germline V gene encodes CDR1 SGHTA and CDR2 FQGTGA.

This clone has just one count. The chain combines TRBV27 with TRBJ1-2, with 10 bases that match TRBD1. After removal of 0 bases from V and 6 bases from J, the junction contained 4 bases not matched to a gene. Germline V CDR1 and CDR2: MNHEY, SMNVEV (reference sequence). This CDR3 comprises 15 residues. CDR3 region: CASSLSKGTGDGYTF. For the CDR3, the DNA is TGTGCCAGCAGTTTATCAAAGGGGACAGGGGATGGCTACACCTTC.

The CDR3 protein is CAWSVQGVGKLFF. DNA for the CDR3: TGTGCCTGGAGTGTACAAGGAGTCGGAAAACTGTTTTTT. The chain uses TRBV30 and TRBJ1-4; D not certain. V lost 0 bases and J lost 10, with 12 bases in between. Germline V CDR1 and CDR2: GTSNPN, SVGIG (reference sequence). The length of the CDR3 is 13 residues.

V and J are TRBV2 and TRBJ1-1; D uncertain. Germline CDR1 reads SNHLY; CDR2 reads FYNNEI. The CDR3 is made up of 11 amino acids. V was clipped by 8 bases and J by 8 bases, with 12 bases between them. CDR3 nucleotides: TGTGCCAGCCGGAGGTCGGCGGAAGCTTTCTTT. Its translation: CASRRSAEAFF.

The chain joins TRBV7-7 to TRBJ2-3, with D hard to call. Trimming took off 5 bases at V and 2 bases at J, with 11 bases between the two ends. Germline lookup yields CDR1 SSHAT and CDR2 FNYEAQ (reference sequence). The CDR3 has 14 amino acids. CDR3 residues: CASSPLGNTDTQYF. The CDR3 bases are TGTGCCAGCAGCCCCCTGGGGAACACAGATACGCAGTATTTT.

This chain links TRBV19 with TRBJ1-2, with a tentative D call TRBD1 (5 bases). The CDR3 is 15 amino acids. The germline V gene has CDR1 LNHDA and CDR2 SQIVND (reference sequence). V lost 7 bases to trimming and J lost 4 bases, with 19 bases between them. CDR3 nucleotides: TGTGCCAGTACCCTGGGGGGGTTTCTTGGCTATGGCTACACCTTC. This encodes CASTLGGFLGYGYTF.

This clone came up a few times. V usage is TRBV30 and J usage is TRBJ1-2, with 7 bases identical to TRBD1. V shed 0 bases, J shed 3 bases, and the junction held 1 base outside the gene matches. This CDR3 region has 13 residues. CDR1 is GTSNPN and CDR2 is SVGIG in the germline V gene (reference sequence). The CDR3 region has the DNA TGTGCCTGGAGTGTACAGGGGTACTATGGCTACACCTTC. Amino acid sequence: CAWSVQGYYGYTF. The entire variable domain, with the rest obtained from reference TRBV30 and TRBJ1-2, is as follows: SQTIHQWPATLVQPVGSPLSLECTVEGTSNPNLYWYRQAAGRGLQLLFYSVGIGQISSEVPQNLSASRPQDRQFILSSKKLLLSDSGFYLCAWSVQGYYGYTFGSGTRLTVV.

This clone was seen a handful of times. The chain has TRBV10-3 and TRBJ2-1; 8 bases align to TRBD2. In germline, CDR1 is ENHRY, CDR2 SYGVKD. The V segment lost 10 bases and the J segment 5 bases; nucleotides outside the gene matches: 4. The CDR3 is 12 residues long. CDR3 sequence (DNA): TGTGCCACCCGGCGGGGGGACAATGAGCAGTTCTTC. Translation gives CATRRGDNEQFF.

The rearrangement uses TRBV28 and TRBJ1-2; D not certain. The CDR3 loop spans 15 amino acids. Germline V gives CDR1 MDHEN, CDR2 SYDVKM. V was trimmed by 4 bases and J by 8 bases, leaving 20 bases between them. In DNA, the CDR3 is TGTGCCAGCAGTTCTCCTCGCCCACAGCGAACAGGCTACACCTTC. Amino acid sequence: CASSSPRPQRTGYTF.

The V call is TRBV27, the J call TRBJ1-5; 7 nucleotides agree with TRBD1. The ends lost 1 base at V and 1 base at J; junction bases unmatched: 7. CDR1 is MNHEY and CDR2 is SMNVEV in the germline V gene (reference sequence). This CDR3 region has 17 residues. CDR3 coding DNA: TGTGCCAGCAGTTTATTCTCTACAGGGGCCAGCAATCAGCCCCAGCATTTT. It codes for CASSLFSTGASNQPQHF.

The V gene is TRBV5-1, the J gene TRBJ2-3, with D perhaps TRBD2 (5 bases). The germline gives CDR1 SGHRS, CDR2 YFSETQ. The V end was cut by 3 bases, the J end by 2 bases, with 13 bases between. This CDR3 region has 15 residues. The CDR3 region has the DNA TGCGCCAGCAGCTCCGGACTCTCCCCCACAGATACGCAGTATTTT. Translation: CASSSGLSPTDTQYF.

The rearrangement links TRBV5-1 to TRBJ2-2; D is ambiguous. The germline V gene encodes CDR1 SGHRS and CDR2 YFSETQ. Trimming pared 4 bases from V and 4 bases from J, leaving 11 bases between. CDR3 length: 14 residues. CDR3 bases: TGCGCCAGCAGCCCTGAGCTTTTCACCGGGGAGCTGTTTTTT. Its translation: CASSPELFTGELFF.

The chain employs TRBV14 and TRBJ2-3; unclear D gene. Per germline, CDR1 SGHDN and CDR2 FVKESK. The CDR3 is made up of 15 amino acids. Trimming stripped 4 bases from V and 2 bases from J, with 13 bases between. The CDR3 loop is CASSPSKPSTDTQYF. DNA for the CDR3: TGTGCCAGCAGCCCGAGCAAGCCTTCCACAGATACGCAGTATTTT.

This chain uses TRBV6-5 with TRBJ2-7, with D perhaps TRBD1 (6 bases). In germline, CDR1 is MNHEY, CDR2 SVGAGI. The CDR3 sequence is 14 residues long. V was cut by 5 bases and J by 4 bases, with 15 bases left in between. CDR3 residues: CASSPGQTSYEQYF. Here the CDR3 DNA reads TGTGCCAGCAGTCCTGGACAGACGAGTTACGAGCAGTACTTC.

This rearrangement joins TRBV5-4 to TRBJ2-3; TRBD2 agrees at 7 bases. The CDR3 loop spans 19 amino acids. Germline V gene data show CDR1 as SGHNT and CDR2 as YYREEE (reference sequence). V was clipped by 1 base and J by 2 bases; unmatched bases: 16. In nucleotides, the CDR3 is TGTGCCAGCAGCTTGAAACGGGGGGTATCCTTATACCCCACAGATACGCAGTATTTT. This gives the protein CASSLKRGVSLYPTDTQYF.

This chain connects TRBV7-9 to TRBJ1-1; the match to TRBD1 covers 7 bases. Germline loops: CDR1 SEHNR, CDR2 FQNEAQ (reference sequence). The CDR3 runs to 14 residues. Germline trimming cut 5 bases from V and 8 bases from J; bases unmatched to any gene: 11. The CDR3 region is CASSPDRVRWEAFF. CDR3 nucleotides: TGTGCCAGCAGCCCAGACAGGGTGAGATGGGAAGCTTTCTTT. The entire variable domain, with the rest obtained from reference TRBV7-9 and TRBJ1-1, is as follows: DTGVSQNPRHKITKRGQNVTFRCDPISEHNRLYWYRQTLGQGPEFLTYFQNEAQLEKSRLLSDRFSAERPKGSFSTLEIQRTEQGDSAMYLCASSPDRVRWEAFFGQGTRLTVV.